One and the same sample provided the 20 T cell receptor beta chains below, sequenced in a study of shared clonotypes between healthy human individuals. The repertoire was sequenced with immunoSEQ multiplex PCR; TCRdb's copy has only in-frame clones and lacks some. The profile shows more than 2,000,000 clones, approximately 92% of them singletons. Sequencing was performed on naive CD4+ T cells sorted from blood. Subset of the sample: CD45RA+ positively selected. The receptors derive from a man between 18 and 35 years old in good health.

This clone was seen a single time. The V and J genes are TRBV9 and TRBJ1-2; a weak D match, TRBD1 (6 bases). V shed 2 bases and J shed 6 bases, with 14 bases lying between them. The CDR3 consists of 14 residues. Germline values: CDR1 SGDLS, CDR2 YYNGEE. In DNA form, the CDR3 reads TGTGCCAGCAGCGTTAACACAGGGATGGATGGCTACACCTTC. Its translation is CASSVNTGMDGYTF.

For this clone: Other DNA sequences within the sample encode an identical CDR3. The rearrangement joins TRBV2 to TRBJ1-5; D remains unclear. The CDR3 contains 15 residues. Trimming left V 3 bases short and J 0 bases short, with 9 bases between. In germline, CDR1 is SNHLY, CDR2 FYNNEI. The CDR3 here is CASSEAGYSNQPQHF. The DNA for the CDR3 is TGTGCCAGCAGTGAGGCGGGTTATAGCAATCAGCCCCAGCATTTT. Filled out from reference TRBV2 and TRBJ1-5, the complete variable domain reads EPEVTQTPSHQVTQMGQEVILRCVPISNHLYFYWYRQILGQKVEFLVSFYNNEISEKSEIFDDQFSVERPDGSNFTLKIRSTKLEDSAMYFCASSEAGYSNQPQHFGDGTRLSIL.

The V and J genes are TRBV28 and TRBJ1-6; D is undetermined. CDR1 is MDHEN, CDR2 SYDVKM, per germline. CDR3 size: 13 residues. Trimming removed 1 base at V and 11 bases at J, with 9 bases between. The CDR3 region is CASSLSTPPPLHF. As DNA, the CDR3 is TGTGCCAGCAGTTTATCCACTCCACCACCCCTCCACTTT.

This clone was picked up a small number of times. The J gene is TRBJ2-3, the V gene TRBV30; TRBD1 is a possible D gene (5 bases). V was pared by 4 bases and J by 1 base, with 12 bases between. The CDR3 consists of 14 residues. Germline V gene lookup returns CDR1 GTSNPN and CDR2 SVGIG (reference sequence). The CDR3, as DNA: TGTGCCTGGAATAGGGGTGAGGGCACAGATACGCAGTATTTT. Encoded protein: CAWNRGEGTDTQYF.

The CDR3 coding sequence is TGTGCCAGCAGTTCCCGACATTTCCAAGAGACCCAGTACTTC. Protein: CASSSRHFQETQYF. The V and J genes are TRBV27 and TRBJ2-5; D remains ambiguous. V gave up 4 bases and J gave up 1 base, with 10 bases separating them. Looked up from germline, CDR1 is MNHEY and CDR2 is SMNVEV (reference sequence). This CDR3 comprises 14 residues.

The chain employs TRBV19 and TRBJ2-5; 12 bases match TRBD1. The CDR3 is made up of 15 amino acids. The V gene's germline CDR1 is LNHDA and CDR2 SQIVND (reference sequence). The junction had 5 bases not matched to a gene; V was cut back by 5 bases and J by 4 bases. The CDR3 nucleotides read TGTGCCAGTAGTCGCAGGGACAGGGGGCGAGAGACCCAGTACTTC. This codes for CASSRRDRGRETQYF.

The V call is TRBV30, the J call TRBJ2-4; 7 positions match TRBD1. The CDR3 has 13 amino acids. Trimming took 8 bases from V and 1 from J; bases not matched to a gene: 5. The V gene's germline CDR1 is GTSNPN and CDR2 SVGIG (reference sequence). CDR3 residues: CATDRAAKNIQYF. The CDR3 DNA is TGTGCCACTGACAGGGCGGCCAAAAACATTCAGTACTTC.

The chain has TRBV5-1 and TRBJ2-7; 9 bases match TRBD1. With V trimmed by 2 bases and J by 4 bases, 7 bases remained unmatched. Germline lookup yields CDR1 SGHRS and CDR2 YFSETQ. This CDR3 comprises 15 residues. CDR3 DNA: TGCGCCAGCAGCTTTCCGGGACAGGGATCGTACGAGCAGTACTTC. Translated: CASSFPGQGSYEQYF.

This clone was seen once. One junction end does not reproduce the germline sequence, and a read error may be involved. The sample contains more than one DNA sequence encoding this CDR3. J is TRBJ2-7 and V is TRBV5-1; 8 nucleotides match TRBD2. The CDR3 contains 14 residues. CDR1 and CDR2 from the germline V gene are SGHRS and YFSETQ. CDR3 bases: TGCGCCAGCAGTTTGGGACTAGGACCCTACGAGCAGTACTTC. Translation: CASSLGLGPYEQYF. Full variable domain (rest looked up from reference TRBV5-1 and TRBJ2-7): KAGVTQTPRYLIKTRGQQVTLSCSPISGHRSVSWYQQTPGQGLQFLFEYFSETQRNKGNFPGRFSGRQFSNSRSEMNVSTLELGDSALYLCASSLGLGPYEQYFGPGTRLTVT.

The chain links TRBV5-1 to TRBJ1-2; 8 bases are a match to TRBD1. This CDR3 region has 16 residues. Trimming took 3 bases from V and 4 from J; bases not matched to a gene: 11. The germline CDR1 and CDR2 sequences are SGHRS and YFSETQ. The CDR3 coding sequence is TGCGCCAGCAGCTCAACGACAGGGGCCCTTGGCTATGGCTACACCTTC. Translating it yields CASSSTTGALGYGYTF.

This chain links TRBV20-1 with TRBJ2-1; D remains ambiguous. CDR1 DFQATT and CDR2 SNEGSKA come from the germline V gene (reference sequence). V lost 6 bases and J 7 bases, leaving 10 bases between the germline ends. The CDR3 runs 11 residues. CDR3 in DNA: TGCAGTGCCCTACCCAAGAATGAGCAGTTCTTC. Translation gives CSALPKNEQFF.

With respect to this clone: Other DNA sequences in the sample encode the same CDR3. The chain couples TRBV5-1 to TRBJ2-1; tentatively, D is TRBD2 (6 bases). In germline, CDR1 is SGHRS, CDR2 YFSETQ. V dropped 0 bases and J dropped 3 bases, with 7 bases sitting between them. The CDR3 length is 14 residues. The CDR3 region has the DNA TGCGCCAGCAGCTTGGCTAGCGACTACAATGAGCAGTTCTTC. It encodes CASSLASDYNEQFF.

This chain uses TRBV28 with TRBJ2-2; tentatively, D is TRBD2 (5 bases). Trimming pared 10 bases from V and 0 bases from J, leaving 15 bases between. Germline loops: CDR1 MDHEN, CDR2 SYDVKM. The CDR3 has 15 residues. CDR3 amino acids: CAIRGGSANTGELFF. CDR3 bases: TGTGCCATCCGGGGTGGTAGCGCGAACACCGGGGAGCTGTTTTTT. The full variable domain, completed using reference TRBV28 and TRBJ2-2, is DVKVTQSSRYLVKRTGEKVFLECVQDMDHENMFWYRQDPGLGLRLIYFSYDVKMKEKGDIPEGYSVSREKKERFSLILESASTNQTSMYLCAIRGGSANTGELFFGEGSRLTVL.

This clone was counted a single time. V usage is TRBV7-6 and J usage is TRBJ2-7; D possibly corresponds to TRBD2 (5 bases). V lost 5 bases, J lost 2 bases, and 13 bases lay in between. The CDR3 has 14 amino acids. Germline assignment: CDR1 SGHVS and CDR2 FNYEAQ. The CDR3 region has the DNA TGTGCCAGCAGCCCAATGGGAGACACCTACGAGCAGTACTTC. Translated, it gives CASSPMGDTYEQYF.

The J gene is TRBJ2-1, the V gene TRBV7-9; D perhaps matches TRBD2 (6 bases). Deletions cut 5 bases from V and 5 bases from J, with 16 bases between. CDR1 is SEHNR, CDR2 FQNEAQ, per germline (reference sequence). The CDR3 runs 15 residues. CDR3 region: CASSPPREWDNEQFF. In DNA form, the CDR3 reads TGTGCCAGCAGCCCCCCACGGGAGTGGGACAATGAGCAGTTCTTC.

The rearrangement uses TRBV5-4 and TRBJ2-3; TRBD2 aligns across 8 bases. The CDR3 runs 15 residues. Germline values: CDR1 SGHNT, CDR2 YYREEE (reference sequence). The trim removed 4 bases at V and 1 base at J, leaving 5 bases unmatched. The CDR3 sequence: CASSRSGLGTDTQYF. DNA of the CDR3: TGTGCCAGCAGCCGATCGGGACTAGGCACAGATACGCAGTATTTT.

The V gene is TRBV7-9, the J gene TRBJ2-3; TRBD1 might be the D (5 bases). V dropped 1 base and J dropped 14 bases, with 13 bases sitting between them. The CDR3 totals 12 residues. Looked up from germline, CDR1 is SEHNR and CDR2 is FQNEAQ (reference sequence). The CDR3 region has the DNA TGTGCCAGCAGCTTAGGGCAGACAAGGGGGTATTTT. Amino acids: CASSLGQTRGYF.

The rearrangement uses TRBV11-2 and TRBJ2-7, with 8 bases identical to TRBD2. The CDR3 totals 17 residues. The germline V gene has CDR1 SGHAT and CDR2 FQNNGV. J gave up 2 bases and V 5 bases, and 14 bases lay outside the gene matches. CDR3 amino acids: CASSLLKSGGAPYEQYF. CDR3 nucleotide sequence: TGTGCCAGCAGCCTTCTAAAAAGCGGGGGAGCTCCCTACGAGCAGTACTTC.

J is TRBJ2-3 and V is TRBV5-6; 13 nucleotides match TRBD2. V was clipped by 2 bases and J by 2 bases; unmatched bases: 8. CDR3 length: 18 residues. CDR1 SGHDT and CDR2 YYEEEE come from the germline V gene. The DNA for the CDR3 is TGTGCCAGCAGCTTCGGACTAGCGGGGGCTACCTTCACAGATACGCAGTATTTT. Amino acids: CASSFGLAGATFTDTQYF.

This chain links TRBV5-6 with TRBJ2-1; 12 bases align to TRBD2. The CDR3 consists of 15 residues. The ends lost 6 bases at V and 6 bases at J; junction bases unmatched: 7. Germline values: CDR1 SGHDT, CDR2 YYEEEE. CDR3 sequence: CASTQLAGGSNEQFF. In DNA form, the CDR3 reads TGTGCCAGCACCCAACTAGCGGGAGGCTCCAATGAGCAGTTCTTC. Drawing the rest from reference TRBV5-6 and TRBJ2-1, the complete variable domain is DAGVTQSPTHLIKTRGQQVTLRCSPKSGHDTVSWYQQALGQGPQFIFQYYEEEERQRGNFPDRFSGHQFPNYSSELNVNALLLGDSALYLCASTQLAGGSNEQFFGPGTRLTVL.